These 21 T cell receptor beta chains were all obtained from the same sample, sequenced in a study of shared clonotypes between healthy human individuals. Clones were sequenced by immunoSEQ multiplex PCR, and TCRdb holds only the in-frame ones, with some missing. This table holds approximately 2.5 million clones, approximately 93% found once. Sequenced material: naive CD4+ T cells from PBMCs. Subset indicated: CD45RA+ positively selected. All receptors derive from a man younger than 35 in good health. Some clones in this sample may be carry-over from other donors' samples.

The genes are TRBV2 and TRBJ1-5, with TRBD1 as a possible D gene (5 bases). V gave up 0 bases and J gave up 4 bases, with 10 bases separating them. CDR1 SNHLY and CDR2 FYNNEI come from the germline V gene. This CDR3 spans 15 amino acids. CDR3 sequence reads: CASSEAGTRNQPQHF. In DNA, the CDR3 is TGTGCCAGCAGTGAAGCTGGGACTCGGAATCAGCCCCAGCATTTT.

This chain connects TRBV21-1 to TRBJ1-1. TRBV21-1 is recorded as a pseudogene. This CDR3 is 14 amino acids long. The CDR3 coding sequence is TGTGCCAGCACCCCCGGCGGGCAGAACACTGAAGCTTTCTTT. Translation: CASTPGGQNTEAFF.

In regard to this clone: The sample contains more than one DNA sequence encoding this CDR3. The DNA of the CDR3 is TGCGCCAGCAGCTTGGCCGGGACTAGGGAAGAGACCCAGTACTTC. This encodes CASSLAGTREETQYF. V is TRBV5-1 and J is TRBJ2-5, with TRBD2 identical over 8 bases. J gave up 3 bases and V 0 bases, and 4 bases lay outside the gene matches. The CDR3 has 15 amino acids. The germline V gene has CDR1 SGHRS and CDR2 YFSETQ.

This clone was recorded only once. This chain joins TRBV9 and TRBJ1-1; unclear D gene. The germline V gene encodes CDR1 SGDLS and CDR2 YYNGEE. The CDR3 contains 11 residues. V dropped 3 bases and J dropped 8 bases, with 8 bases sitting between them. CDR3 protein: CASSGPEEAFF. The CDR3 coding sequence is TGTGCCAGCAGCGGACCGGAAGAAGCTTTCTTT.

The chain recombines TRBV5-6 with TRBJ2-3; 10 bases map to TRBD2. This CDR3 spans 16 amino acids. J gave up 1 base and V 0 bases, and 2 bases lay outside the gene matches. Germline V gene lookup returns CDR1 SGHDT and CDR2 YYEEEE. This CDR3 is CASSLVGTSGTDTQYF. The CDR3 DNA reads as TGTGCCAGCAGCTTGGTTGGGACTAGCGGCACAGATACGCAGTATTTT.

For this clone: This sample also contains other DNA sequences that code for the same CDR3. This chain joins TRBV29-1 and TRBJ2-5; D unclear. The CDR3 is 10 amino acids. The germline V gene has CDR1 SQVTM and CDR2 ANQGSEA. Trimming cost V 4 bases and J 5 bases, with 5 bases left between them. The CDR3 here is CSVGRETQYF. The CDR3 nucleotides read TGCAGCGTTGGAAGGGAGACCCAGTACTTC.

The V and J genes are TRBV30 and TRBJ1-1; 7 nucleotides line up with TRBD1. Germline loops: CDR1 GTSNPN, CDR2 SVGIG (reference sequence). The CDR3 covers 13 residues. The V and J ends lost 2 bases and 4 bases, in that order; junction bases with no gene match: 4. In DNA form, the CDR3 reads TGTGCCTGGAGTCAAGGGACAGCCACTGAAGCTTTCTTT. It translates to CAWSQGTATEAFF.

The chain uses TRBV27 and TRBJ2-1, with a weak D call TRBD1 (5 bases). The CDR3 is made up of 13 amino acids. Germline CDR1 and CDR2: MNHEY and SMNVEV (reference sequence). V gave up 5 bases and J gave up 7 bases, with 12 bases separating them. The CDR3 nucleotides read TGTGCCAGCAGTACACAGGACCTAAATGAGCAGTTCTTC. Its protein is CASSTQDLNEQFF.

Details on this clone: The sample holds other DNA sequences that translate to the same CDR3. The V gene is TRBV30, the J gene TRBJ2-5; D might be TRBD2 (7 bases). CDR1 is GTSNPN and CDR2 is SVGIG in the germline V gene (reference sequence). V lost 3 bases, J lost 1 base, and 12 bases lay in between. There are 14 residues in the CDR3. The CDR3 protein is CAWSPGGSQETQYF. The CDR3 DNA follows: TGTGCCTGGAGCCCGGGGGGCAGCCAAGAGACCCAGTACTTC.

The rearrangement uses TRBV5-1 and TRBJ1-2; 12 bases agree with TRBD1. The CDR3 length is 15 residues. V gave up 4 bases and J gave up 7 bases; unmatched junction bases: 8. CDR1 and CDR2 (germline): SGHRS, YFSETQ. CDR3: CASSLPSGQGAGYTF. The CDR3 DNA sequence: TGCGCCAGCAGCCTCCCCTCGGGACAGGGGGCTGGCTACACCTTC.

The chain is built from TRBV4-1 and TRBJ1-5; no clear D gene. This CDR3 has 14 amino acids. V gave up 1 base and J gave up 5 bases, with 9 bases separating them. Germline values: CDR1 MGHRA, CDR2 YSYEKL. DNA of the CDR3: TGCGCCAGCAGCCAAGCCGGTGTCGATCAGCCCCAGCATTTT. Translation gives CASSQAGVDQPQHF.

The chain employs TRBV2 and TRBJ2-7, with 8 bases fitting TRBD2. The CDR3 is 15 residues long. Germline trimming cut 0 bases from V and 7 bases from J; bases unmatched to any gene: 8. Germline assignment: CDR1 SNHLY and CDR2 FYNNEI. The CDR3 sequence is CASSEAYGRAGEQYF. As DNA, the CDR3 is TGTGCCAGCAGTGAAGCTTACGGGAGGGCCGGAGAGCAGTACTTC.

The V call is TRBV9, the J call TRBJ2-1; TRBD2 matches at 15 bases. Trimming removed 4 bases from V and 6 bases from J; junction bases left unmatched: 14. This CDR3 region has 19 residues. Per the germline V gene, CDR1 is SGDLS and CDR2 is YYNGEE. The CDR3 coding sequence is TGTGCCAGCAGCCCTCGCCTCGGACTAGCGGGAGGGAGGGGCAATGAGCAGTTCTTC. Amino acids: CASSPRLGLAGGRGNEQFF. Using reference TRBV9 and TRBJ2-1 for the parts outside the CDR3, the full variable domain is DSGVTQTPKHLITATGQRVTLRCSPRSGDLSVYWYQQSLDQGLQFLIQYYNGEERAKGNILERFSAQQFPDLHSELNLSSLELGDSALYFCASSPRLGLAGGRGNEQFFGPGTRLTVL.

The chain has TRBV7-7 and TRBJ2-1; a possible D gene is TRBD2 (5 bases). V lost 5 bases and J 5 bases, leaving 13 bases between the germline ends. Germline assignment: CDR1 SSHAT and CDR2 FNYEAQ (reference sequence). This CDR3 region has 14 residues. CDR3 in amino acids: CASSPWSGDNEQFF. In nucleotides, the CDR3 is TGTGCCAGCAGCCCTTGGAGCGGCGACAATGAGCAGTTCTTC.

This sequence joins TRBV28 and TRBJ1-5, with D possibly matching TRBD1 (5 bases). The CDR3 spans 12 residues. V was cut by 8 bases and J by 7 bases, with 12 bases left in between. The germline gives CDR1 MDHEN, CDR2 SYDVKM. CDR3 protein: CASWGTDQPQHF. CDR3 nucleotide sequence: TGTGCCAGCTGGGGGACCGACCAGCCCCAGCATTTT.

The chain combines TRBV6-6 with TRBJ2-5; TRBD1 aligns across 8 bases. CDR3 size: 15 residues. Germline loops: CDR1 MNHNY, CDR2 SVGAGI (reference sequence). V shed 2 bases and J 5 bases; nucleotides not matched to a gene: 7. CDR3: CASSYSQGARETQYF. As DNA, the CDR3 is TGTGCCAGCAGTTACAGTCAGGGGGCGAGGGAGACCCAGTACTTC.

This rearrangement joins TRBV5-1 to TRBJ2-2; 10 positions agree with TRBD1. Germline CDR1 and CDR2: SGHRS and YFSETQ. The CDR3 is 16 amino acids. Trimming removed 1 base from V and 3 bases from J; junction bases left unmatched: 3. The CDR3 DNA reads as TGCGCCAGCAGCTTGCCCGGGACAGGGGACACCGGGGAGCTGTTTTTT. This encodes CASSLPGTGDTGELFF.

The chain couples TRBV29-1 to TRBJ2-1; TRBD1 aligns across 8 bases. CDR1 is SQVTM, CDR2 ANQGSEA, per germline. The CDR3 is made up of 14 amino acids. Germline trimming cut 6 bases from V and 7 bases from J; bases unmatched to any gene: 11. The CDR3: CSVARDRYENEQFF. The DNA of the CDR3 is TGCAGCGTCGCCCGGGACAGGTACGAAAATGAGCAGTTCTTC.

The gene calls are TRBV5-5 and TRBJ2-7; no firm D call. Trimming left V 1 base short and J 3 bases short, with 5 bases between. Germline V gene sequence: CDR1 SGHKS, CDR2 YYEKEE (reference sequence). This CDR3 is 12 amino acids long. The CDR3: CASSLLLYEQYF. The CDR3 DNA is TGTGCCAGCAGCTTGCTCCTCTACGAGCAGTACTTC. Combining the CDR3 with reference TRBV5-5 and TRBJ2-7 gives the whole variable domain DAGVTQSPTHLIKTRGQQVTLRCSPISGHKSVSWYQQVLGQGPQFIFQYYEKEERGRGNFPDRFSARQFPNYSSELNVNALLLGDSALYLCASSLLLYEQYFGPGTRLTVT.

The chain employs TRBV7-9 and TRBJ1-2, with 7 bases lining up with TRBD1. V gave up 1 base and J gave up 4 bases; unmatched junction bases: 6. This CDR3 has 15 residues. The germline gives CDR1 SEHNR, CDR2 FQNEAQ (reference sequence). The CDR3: CASSLEGAGSYGYTF. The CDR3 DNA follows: TGTGCCAGCAGCTTAGAGGGGGCAGGGTCCTATGGCTACACCTTC.

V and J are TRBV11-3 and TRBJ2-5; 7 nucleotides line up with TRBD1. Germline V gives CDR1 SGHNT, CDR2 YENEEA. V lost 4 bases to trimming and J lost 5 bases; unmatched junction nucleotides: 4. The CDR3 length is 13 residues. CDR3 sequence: CASSSTGSETQYF. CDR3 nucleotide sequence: TGTGCCAGCAGCTCGACAGGGTCGGAGACCCAGTACTTC.